These 26 T cell receptor beta chains were sequenced from one sample in a study of cytomegalovirus exposure and HLA in healthy donors. Assay: immunoSEQ multiplex PCR; the TCRdb copy retains only in-frame clones and omits some. The sample has about 100,000 clones, about 95% seen once. Sequencing used PBMCs. The source is a woman between 18 and 30 years old in good health and CMV-seronegative.

The chain uses TRBV2 and TRBJ1-5; tentatively, D is TRBD1 (6 bases). The V end was cut by 4 bases, the J end by 6 bases, with 13 bases between. Germline-derived CDR1 and CDR2 are SNHLY and FYNNEI. The CDR3 sequence is 14 residues long. CDR3 region: CASSAQGPGQPQHF. CDR3 DNA sequence: TGTGCCAGCAGTGCACAGGGTCCGGGTCAGCCCCAGCATTTT. The full variable domain, its missing parts supplied by reference TRBV2 and TRBJ1-5, is EPEVTQTPSHQVTQMGQEVILRCVPISNHLYFYWYRQILGQKVEFLVSFYNNEISEKSEIFDDQFSVERPDGSNFTLKIRSTKLEDSAMYFCASSAQGPGQPQHFGDGTRLSIL.

CDR3 DNA: TGTGCCAGCAGCCCCCTGACTAGCGGGAGAACGTACGAGCAGTACTTC. It encodes CASSPLTSGRTYEQYF. V is TRBV14 and J is TRBJ2-7; TRBD2 aligns across 12 bases. The CDR3 runs 16 residues. V lost 4 bases to trimming and J lost 4 bases; unmatched junction nucleotides: 8. The germline V gene encodes CDR1 SGHDN and CDR2 FVKESK.

This clone was found once. The genes are TRBV9 and TRBJ2-5, with 9 positions matching TRBD2. CDR1 and CDR2 (germline): SGDLS, YYNGEE. V shed 3 bases, J shed 3 bases, and the junction held 0 bases outside the gene matches. The CDR3 covers 13 residues. CDR3 DNA: TGTGCCAGCAGCGCTAGCGGGGAAGAGACCCAGTACTTC. The encoded protein is CASSASGEETQYF.

The chain employs TRBV11-3 and TRBJ2-1; D call uncertain. The germline gives CDR1 SGHNT, CDR2 YENEEA. This CDR3 region has 12 residues. Between the trimmed V and J ends, which lost 1 base and 9 bases, there was a span of 7 bases. This CDR3 reads CASSLGFREQFF. CDR3 DNA sequence: TGTGCCAGCAGCTTAGGTTTTCGTGAGCAGTTCTTC.

This clone was seen a handful of times. The genes are TRBV5-5 and TRBJ2-5; 11 nucleotides agree with TRBD2. The J segment lost 2 bases and the V segment lost 4 bases, leaving 10 bases of the junction unmatched. CDR3 length equals 17 residues. Germline V gives CDR1 SGHKS, CDR2 YYEKEE (reference sequence). The CDR3 coding sequence is TGTGCCAGCAGCGCCCTGTTAGCGGGGGGGCCGCAAGAGACCCAGTACTTC. Translated, it gives CASSALLAGGPQETQYF.

The chain recombines TRBV9 with TRBJ2-4; perhaps TRBD2 as D (6 bases). This CDR3 comprises 17 residues. Trimming took off 0 bases at V and 0 bases at J, with 13 bases between the two ends. From germline, CDR1 is SGDLS and CDR2 YYNGEE. As DNA, the CDR3 is TGTGCCAGCAGCGTAGATGTGGGACTCCTAGCCAAAAACATTCAGTACTTC. It yields the protein CASSVDVGLLAKNIQYF.

DNA of the CDR3: TGTGCCAGCAGCCATGGGGGAGGCGCTAATGAAGCTTTCTTT. Encoded protein: CASSHGGGANEAFF. The V and J genes are TRBV14 and TRBJ1-1, with a tentative D call TRBD1 (5 bases). The V end lost 3 bases, the J end lost 7 bases, and 15 bases lay between the germline ends. This CDR3 contains 14 residues. Germline-derived CDR1 and CDR2 are SGHDN and FVKESK.

The rearrangement joins TRBV2 to TRBJ2-3, with 7 nucleotides matching TRBD1. The junction had 5 bases not matched to a gene; V was cut back by 6 bases and J by 2 bases. Germline V lookup: CDR1 SNHLY, CDR2 FYNNEI. The CDR3 covers 14 residues. CDR3 amino acids: CASSDRDNTDTQYF. CDR3 bases: TGTGCCAGCAGCGACAGGGACAACACAGATACGCAGTATTTT. The whole variable domain, filled in from reference TRBV2 and TRBJ2-3, reads EPEVTQTPSHQVTQMGQEVILRCVPISNHLYFYWYRQILGQKVEFLVSFYNNEISEKSEIFDDQFSVERPDGSNFTLKIRSTKLEDSAMYFCASSDRDNTDTQYFGPGTRLTVL.

The chain combines TRBV15 with TRBJ1-1, with unresolved D. Trimming stripped 1 base from V and 0 bases from J, with 6 bases between. Germline V gene sequence: CDR1 LNHNV, CDR2 YYDKDF (reference sequence). This CDR3 region has 14 residues. The CDR3 here is CATSRVSLNTEAFF. DNA for the CDR3: TGTGCCACCAGCAGAGTATCCTTGAACACTGAAGCTTTCTTT.

The V and J genes are TRBV11-3 and TRBJ2-1; 8 nucleotides align to TRBD1. The germline CDR1 and CDR2 sequences are SGHNT and YENEEA. V lost 5 bases and J lost 6; bases outside the gene matches: 12. CDR3 length equals 16 residues. CDR3: CASSTSGQAVFNEQFF. DNA of the CDR3: TGTGCCAGCAGCACATCGGGACAGGCAGTCTTCAATGAGCAGTTCTTC.

The rearrangement links TRBV15 to TRBJ2-3, with D tentatively TRBD1 (6 bases). CDR1 LNHNV and CDR2 YYDKDF come from the germline V gene (reference sequence). This CDR3 has 16 residues. V was clipped by 5 bases and J by 6 bases, with 21 bases between them. The CDR3 DNA is TGTGCCACCAGCGATGGCGGACAGCTCATGCTGGATACGCAGTATTTT. This translates into CATSDGGQLMLDTQYF.

The genes are TRBV6-1 and TRBJ1-4, with 9 bases matching TRBD1. Germline V CDR1 and CDR2: MNHNS, SASEGT. The CDR3 runs to 14 residues. V gave up 6 bases and J gave up 3 bases; unmatched junction bases: 2. The CDR3 here is CASRGQGANEKLFF. The CDR3 coding sequence is TGTGCCAGCAGGGGACAGGGAGCTAATGAAAAACTGTTTTTT.

The chain employs TRBV18 and TRBJ2-1, with D perhaps TRBD2 (6 bases). Trimming stripped 0 bases from V and 5 bases from J, with 11 bases between. The CDR3 extends over 15 amino acids. Germline assignment: CDR1 KGHSH and CDR2 LQKENI. Here the CDR3 reads CASSPPTRGNNEQFF. In DNA, the CDR3 is TGTGCCAGCTCACCACCTACTCGGGGGAACAATGAGCAGTTCTTC.

This chain joins TRBV27 and TRBJ1-2, with TRBD1 as a possible D gene (5 bases). The germline V and J ends were trimmed by 3 bases and 6 bases, with 17 bases remaining between them. Germline CDR1 is MNHEY and CDR2 is SMNVEV (reference sequence). The CDR3 covers 15 residues. Written as DNA, the CDR3 is TGTGCCAGCAGTTTTTCATCTCAGGGTCCCGATGGCTACACCTTC. This encodes CASSFSSQGPDGYTF.

V and J are TRBV5-1 and TRBJ1-1; maybe TRBD1 (6 bases). Trimming left V 1 base short and J 1 base short, with 11 bases between. The germline CDR1 and CDR2 sequences are SGHRS and YFSETQ. This CDR3 is built from 15 residues. CDR3 bases: TGCGCCAGCAGCTTGATGACAGGCCAGAACACTGAAGCTTTCTTT. Translation: CASSLMTGQNTEAFF.

Concerning this clone: The junction differs from germline at one of its ends, possibly a read error. The chain joins TRBV7-7 to TRBJ2-5; 10 nucleotides align to TRBD2. CDR1 is SSHAT and CDR2 is FNYEAQ in the germline V gene (reference sequence). The CDR3 totals 15 residues. Here the CDR3 reads CASSPGAGGQETQYF. CDR3 bases: TGTGCTAGCAGCCCTGGAGCGGGAGGGCAAGAGACCCAGTACTTC.

The chain is built from TRBV10-1 and TRBJ2-3, with D possibly TRBD1 on 6 matching bases. Trimming stripped 4 bases from V and 3 bases from J, with 8 bases between. The CDR3 consists of 13 residues. The germline CDR1 and CDR2 sequences are WNHNN and SYGVQD (reference sequence). The CDR3 DNA follows: TGCGCCAGCAGTGGGGACATAACAGATACGCAGTATTTT. This encodes CASSGDITDTQYF.

The CDR3, as DNA: TGTGCCAGCAGCGCGACTAGCGGGGGTGGGGAGCAGTTCTTC. Protein product: CASSATSGGGEQFF. The chain employs TRBV9 and TRBJ2-1, with 12 bases fitting TRBD2. The CDR3 loop spans 14 amino acids. Trimming cost V 3 bases and J 10 bases; bases outside gene matches: 5. Germline CDR1 SGDLS, CDR2 YYNGEE.

The rearrangement links TRBV11-2 to TRBJ2-7, with 12 positions matching TRBD2. Trimming removed 5 bases from V and 0 bases from J; junction bases left unmatched: 8. Germline-derived CDR1 and CDR2 are SGHAT and FQNNGV. The CDR3 extends over 17 amino acids. In DNA, the CDR3 is TGTGCCAGCAGCCCGAGACTAGCGGGAGTCCGCTCCTACGAGCAGTACTTC. It is translated as CASSPRLAGVRSYEQYF.

V gene TRBV10-3 combines with J gene TRBJ1-5; possible D gene TRBD1, 6 bases. The length of the CDR3 is 13 residues. Trimming removed 6 bases at V and 6 bases at J, with 12 bases between. CDR1 and CDR2 (germline): ENHRY, SYGVKD. Written as DNA, the CDR3 is TGTGCCATCAGCGAGGGGGGGGCTCAGCCCCAGCATTTT. It encodes CAISEGGAQPQHF.

Written as DNA, the CDR3 is TGTGCCGATCCAAAAGGGGGACCGTACTTC. It translates to CADPKGGPYF. The chain uses TRBV21-1 and TRBJ2-7; TRBD1, the table's D call, was not compared with the DNA. TRBV21-1 is annotated as a pseudogene. The CDR3 loop spans 10 amino acids.

The chain employs TRBV19 and TRBJ2-7; 10 bases match TRBD1. After removal of 5 bases from V and 6 bases from J, the junction contained 10 bases not matched to a gene. Per germline, CDR1 LNHDA and CDR2 SQIVND (reference sequence). This CDR3 comprises 15 residues. The CDR3: CASSDSGTGVTEQYF. CDR3 sequence (DNA): TGTGCCAGTAGTGATTCCGGGACAGGGGTAACCGAGCAGTACTTC.

This clone was seen only once. The chain couples TRBV27 to TRBJ2-5; 9 bases line up with TRBD1. The trim removed 6 bases at V and 4 bases at J, leaving 6 bases unmatched. The CDR3 is 14 amino acids. Germline CDR1 MNHEY, CDR2 SMNVEV (reference sequence). The CDR3 bases are TGTGCCAGCAGCGACAGGGGGGACCTAGAGACCCAGTACTTC. Translating gives CASSDRGDLETQYF.

As concerns this clone: Mismatch with germline at one junction end may stem from a read error. The J gene is TRBJ2-1, the V gene TRBV7-7, with D perhaps matching TRBD2 (6 bases). The CDR3 extends over 16 amino acids. Germline V lookup: CDR1 SSHAT, CDR2 FNYEAQ (reference sequence). Here the CDR3 DNA reads TGTGCTAGCAGCTTCGGGACTCCGAGCTCCTACAATGAGCAGTTCTTC. Its translation: CASSFGTPSSYNEQFF.

This chain uses TRBV29-1 with TRBJ1-1, with 8 bases aligning to TRBD1. V lost 6 bases, J lost 0 bases, and 6 bases stayed unmatched. Germline V gene data show CDR1 as SQVTM and CDR2 as ANQGSEA. CDR3 length: 14 residues. CDR3 in amino acids: CSVGTGRLNTEAFF. As DNA, the CDR3 is TGCAGCGTAGGGACAGGACGATTGAACACTGAAGCTTTCTTT.

The chain recombines TRBV18 with TRBJ2-2; a weak D match, TRBD2 (5 bases). Per the germline V gene, CDR1 is KGHSH and CDR2 is LQKENI. This CDR3 contains 17 residues. V lost 0 bases and J 4 bases, leaving 15 bases between the germline ends. CDR3 region: CASSPPGWWRSTGELFF. The CDR3, as DNA: TGTGCCAGCTCACCACCCGGGTGGTGGAGGAGCACCGGGGAGCTGTTTTTT.